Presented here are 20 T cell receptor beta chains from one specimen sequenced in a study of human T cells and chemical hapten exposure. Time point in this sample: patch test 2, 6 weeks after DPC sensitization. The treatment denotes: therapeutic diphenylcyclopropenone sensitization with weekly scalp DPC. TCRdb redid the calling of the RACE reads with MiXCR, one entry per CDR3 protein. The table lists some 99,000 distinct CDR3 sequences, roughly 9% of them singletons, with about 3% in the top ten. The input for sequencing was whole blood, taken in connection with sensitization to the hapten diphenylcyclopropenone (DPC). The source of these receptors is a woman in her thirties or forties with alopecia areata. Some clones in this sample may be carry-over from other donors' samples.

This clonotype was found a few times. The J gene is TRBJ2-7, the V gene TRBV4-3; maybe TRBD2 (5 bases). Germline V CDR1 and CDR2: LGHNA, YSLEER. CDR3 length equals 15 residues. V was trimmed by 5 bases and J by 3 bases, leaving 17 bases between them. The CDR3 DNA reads TGCGCCAGCAGCTTAGGTAGCGCAGACCACTACGAGCAGTACTTC. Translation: CASSLGSADHYEQYF.

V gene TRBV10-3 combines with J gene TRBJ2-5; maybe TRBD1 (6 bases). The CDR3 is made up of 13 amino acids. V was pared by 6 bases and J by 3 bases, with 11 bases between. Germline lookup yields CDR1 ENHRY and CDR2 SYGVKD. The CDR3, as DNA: TGTGCCATCAGCCCAGGGGTGGAAGAGACCCAGTACTTC. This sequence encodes CAISPGVEETQYF.

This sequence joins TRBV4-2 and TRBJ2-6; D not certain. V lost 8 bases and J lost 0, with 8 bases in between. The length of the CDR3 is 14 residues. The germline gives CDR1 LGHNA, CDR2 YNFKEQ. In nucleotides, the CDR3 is TGTGCCAGCGGCGAGAGCTCTGGGGCCAACGTCCTGACTTTC. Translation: CASGESSGANVLTF.

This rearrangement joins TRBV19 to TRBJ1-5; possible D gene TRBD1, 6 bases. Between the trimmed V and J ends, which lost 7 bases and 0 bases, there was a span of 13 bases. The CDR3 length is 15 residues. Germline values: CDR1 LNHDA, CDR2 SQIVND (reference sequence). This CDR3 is CASIQQGDSNQPQHF. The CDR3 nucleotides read TGTGCCAGTATACAACAGGGCGATAGCAATCAGCCCCAGCATTTT.

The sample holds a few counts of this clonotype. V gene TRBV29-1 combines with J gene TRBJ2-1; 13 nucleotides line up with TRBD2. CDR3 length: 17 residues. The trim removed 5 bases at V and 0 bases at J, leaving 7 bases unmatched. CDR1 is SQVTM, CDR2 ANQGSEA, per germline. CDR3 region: CSVILAGGPISYNEQFF. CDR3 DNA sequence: TGCAGCGTTATACTAGCGGGGGGGCCCATCTCCTACAATGAGCAGTTCTTC.

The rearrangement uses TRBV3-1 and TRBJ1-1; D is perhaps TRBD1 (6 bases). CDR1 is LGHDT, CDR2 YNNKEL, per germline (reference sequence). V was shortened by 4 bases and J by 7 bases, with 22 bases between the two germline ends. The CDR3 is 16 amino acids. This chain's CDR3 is CASSPGLGTQYIEAFF. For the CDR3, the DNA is TGTGCCAGCAGCCCAGGGCTTGGGACACAATATATTGAAGCTTTCTTT.

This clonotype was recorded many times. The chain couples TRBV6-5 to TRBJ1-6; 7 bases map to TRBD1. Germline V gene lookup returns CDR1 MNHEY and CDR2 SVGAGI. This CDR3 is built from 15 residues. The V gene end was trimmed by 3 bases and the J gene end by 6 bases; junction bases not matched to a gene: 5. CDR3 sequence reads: CASSYTGQSNSPLHF. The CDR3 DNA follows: TGTGCCAGCAGTTATACGGGACAGAGTAATTCACCCCTCCACTTT.

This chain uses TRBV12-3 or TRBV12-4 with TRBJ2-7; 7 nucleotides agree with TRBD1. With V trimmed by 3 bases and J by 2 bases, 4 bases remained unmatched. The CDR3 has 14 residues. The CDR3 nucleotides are TGTGCCAGCAGTTTCACAGGGGCAACCTACGAGCAGTACTTC. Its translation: CASSFTGATYEQYF.

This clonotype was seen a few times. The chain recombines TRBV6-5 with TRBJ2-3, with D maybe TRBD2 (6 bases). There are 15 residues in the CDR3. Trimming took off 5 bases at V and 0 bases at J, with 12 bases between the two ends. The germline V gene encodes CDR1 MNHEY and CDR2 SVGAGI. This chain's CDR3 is CASSRDFPSTDTQYF. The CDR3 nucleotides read TGTGCCAGCAGTCGGGACTTTCCTAGCACAGATACGCAGTATTTT.

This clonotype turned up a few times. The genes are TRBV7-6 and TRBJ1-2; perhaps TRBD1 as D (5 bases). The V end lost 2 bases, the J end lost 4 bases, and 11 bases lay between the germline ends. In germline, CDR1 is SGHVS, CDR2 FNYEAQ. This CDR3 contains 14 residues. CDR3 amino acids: CASSLSGGSYGYTF. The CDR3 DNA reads TGTGCCAGCAGCTTAAGTGGGGGGTCCTATGGCTACACCTTC.

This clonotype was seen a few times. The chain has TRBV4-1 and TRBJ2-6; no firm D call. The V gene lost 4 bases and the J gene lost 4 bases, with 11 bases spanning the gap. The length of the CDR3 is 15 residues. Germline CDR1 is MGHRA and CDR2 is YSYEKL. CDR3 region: CASSPGMPGANVLTF. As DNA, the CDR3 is TGCGCCAGCAGCCCGGGCATGCCGGGGGCCAACGTCCTGACTTTC.

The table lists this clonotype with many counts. The CDR3 loop reads CASSQDRGRGYTF. CDR3 DNA: TGTGCCAGCAGCCAAGATAGGGGGCGTGGCTACACCTTC. The chain joins TRBV3-1 to TRBJ1-2, with 7 positions matching TRBD1. V lost 0 bases, J lost 7 bases, and 2 bases stayed unmatched. Germline V lookup: CDR1 LGHDT, CDR2 YNNKEL (reference sequence). The CDR3 spans 13 residues.

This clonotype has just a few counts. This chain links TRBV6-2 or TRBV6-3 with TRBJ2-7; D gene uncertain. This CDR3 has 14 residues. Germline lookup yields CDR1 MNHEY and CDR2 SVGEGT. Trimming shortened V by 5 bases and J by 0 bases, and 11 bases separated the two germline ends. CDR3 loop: CASSNIRPSYEQYF. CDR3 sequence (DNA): TGTGCCAGCAGTAATATCAGGCCCTCCTACGAGCAGTACTTC.

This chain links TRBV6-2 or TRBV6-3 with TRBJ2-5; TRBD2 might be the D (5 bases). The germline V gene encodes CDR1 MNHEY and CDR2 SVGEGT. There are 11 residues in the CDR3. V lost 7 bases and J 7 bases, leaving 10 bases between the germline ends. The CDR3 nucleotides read TGTGCCAGCACCTCCAGCGGGACCCAGTACTTC. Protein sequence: CASTSSGTQYF.

CDR3 nucleotides: TGTGCCAGCAGCGAAAGCCCGACTGTCTCTGGAAACACCATATATTTT. Residues: CASSESPTVSGNTIYF. The rearrangement joins TRBV7-9 to TRBJ1-3, with D uncertain. The CDR3 spans 16 residues. Per the germline V gene, CDR1 is SEHNR and CDR2 is FQNEAQ (reference sequence). V was trimmed by 5 bases and J by 0 bases, leaving 14 bases between them. The full variable domain, completed using reference TRBV7-9 and TRBJ1-3, is DTGVSQNPRHKITKRGQNVTFRCDPISEHNRLYWYRQTLGQGPEFLTYFQNEAQLEKSRLLSDRFSAERPKGSFSTLEIQRTEQGDSAMYLCASSESPTVSGNTIYFGEGSWLTVV.

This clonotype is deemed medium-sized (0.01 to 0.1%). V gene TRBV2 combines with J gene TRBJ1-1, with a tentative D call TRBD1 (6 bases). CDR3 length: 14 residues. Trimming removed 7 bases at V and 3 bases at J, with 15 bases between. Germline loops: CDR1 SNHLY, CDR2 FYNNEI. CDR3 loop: CASITGFVDTEAFF. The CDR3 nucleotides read TGTGCCAGCATCACAGGGTTTGTTGACACTGAAGCTTTCTTT.

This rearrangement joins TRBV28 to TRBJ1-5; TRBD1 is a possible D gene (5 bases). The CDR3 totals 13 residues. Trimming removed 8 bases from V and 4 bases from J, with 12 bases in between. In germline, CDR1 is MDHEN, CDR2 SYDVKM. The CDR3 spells CASEGGTNQPQHF. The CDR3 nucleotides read TGTGCCAGCGAGGGCGGGACGAATCAGCCCCAGCATTTT.

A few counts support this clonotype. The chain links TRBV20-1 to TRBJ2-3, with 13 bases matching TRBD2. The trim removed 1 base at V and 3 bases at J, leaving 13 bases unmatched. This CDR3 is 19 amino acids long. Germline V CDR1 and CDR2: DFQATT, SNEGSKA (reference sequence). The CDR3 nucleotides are TGCAGTGCTAGAGTTCGCCCCCGGACTAGCGGGGGAACGACAGATACGCAGTATTTT. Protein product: CSARVRPRTSGGTTDTQYF.

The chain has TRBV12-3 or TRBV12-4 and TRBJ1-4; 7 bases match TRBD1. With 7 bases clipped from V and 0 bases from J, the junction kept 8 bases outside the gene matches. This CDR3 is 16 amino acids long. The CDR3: CASTGGVLATNEKLFF. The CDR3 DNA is TGTGCCAGCACAGGGGGAGTCCTCGCAACTAATGAAAAACTGTTTTTT.

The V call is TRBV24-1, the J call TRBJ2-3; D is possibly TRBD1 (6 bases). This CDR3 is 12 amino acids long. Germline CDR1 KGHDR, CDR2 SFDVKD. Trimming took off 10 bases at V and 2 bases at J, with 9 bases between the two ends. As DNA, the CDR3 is TGTGCCACAGGACAGTTCACAGATACGCAGTATTTT. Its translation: CATGQFTDTQYF.